This TCR beta chain was captured by sequencing in a study of blood T cell repertoires in COVID-19. As for the study in general: Sites in the United States, Italy and Spain provided acute and convalescent COVID-19 samples. From T cells, B-cell-depleted T cells, or PBMCs came the material, which was cDNA or gDNA.

The germline V gene encodes CDR1 SGDLS and CDR2 YYNGEE. This CDR3 has 16 amino acids. Trimming cost V 4 bases and J 2 bases, with 17 bases left between them. Study processing details: Quantification of nucleated cells was approximated via reference gene primer amplification. The data were produced by immunoSEQ multiplex PCR, yet TCRdb's version contains in-frame clones alone and is incomplete. V, J and clone size reflect that table, while D and trimming were determined from the DNA. This sample has about 260,000 clones, with around 90% found just once. The chain has TRBV9 and TRBJ2-3, with D possibly matching TRBD2 (6 bases). What was sequenced was peripheral blood. The clonotype comes from a person aged 18 to 30 with COVID-19, enrolled during active disease. CDR3 region: CASSLTTSLATDTQYF. The CDR3 bases are TGTGCCAGCAGCCTAACTACTAGCTTGGCCACAGATACGCAGTATTTT.